This TCR beta chain was retrieved from a study of shared clonotypes between healthy human individuals (dated by TCRdb to about 2020). As for the study more broadly: The cohort comprised two women and a few men aged 18 to 49 years. For each donor, CD4 naive and CD4 memory were each run on three plates, CD8 naive on two plates, and CD8 memory on one plate. Each donor's leukapheresis produced roughly between roughly 0.9 and 8.9 billion PBMCs. Blood TCR repertoires of a handful of healthy adults were deeply sequenced to estimate repertoire size and the extent of clonotype sharing between individuals. Different laboratories and diverse techniques were used to prepare libraries and sequence TCR repertoires, to increase sequencing depth and limit assay-specific biases.

In the case of this clone: This clone's antigen is unknown. No base qualities exist here, and no much larger clone lies one base off it.

The donors were healthy, HIV-negative adults who had no recently reported acute infections or vaccinations. Every donor was a Caucasian adult living in Nashville, Tennessee, USA. CD4+ T cells were enriched by magnetic negative selection, after which naive cells were positively selected on CD45RA and the negative fraction was taken as the memory subset. After blood collection by leukapheresis, PBMCs were isolated using Ficoll-Histopaque density gradient centrifugation and then cryopreserved in the vapor phase of liquid nitrogen. Purity and quantity of every magnetically sorted T cell population were checked by analytical flow cytometry. Genomic DNA was isolated from each sorted fraction and quantified by UV absorbance on a Nanodrop 2000c. Broader findings and caveats from the paper: Sampling was restricted to blood, and TCR repertoires in tissue are likely to differ from TCR repertoires in blood. Because the study included a small number of donors, the genetic and exposure-history diversity represented was limited. Higher generation probabilities were observed for clonotypes shared by all four sorted-subset donors than for non-shared clonotypes. When a handful of donors were compared, the shared fraction of clonotypes was 5% to 6.5% for naive CD4, approximately 3.3% for naive CD8, 2.3% for memory CD4, and 0.35% to 0.4% for memory CD8. Naive subsets generally had larger estimated clonotype richness than memory subsets. Incomplete sequencing was indicated by rarefaction of sorted-subset datasets, despite the large sequencing depth. Based on pairwise subsampling, the degree of clonotype sharing among donors was expected to be affected by sequencing depth.

Using the deep immunoSEQ assay, multiplex PCR amplified TCR CDR3 regions from genomic DNA. Extracted genomic DNA from each cell subset was distributed evenly across all wells of several immunoSEQ 96-well plates, and each plate was treated as a replicate. For sorted subsets, each replicate PCR was loaded with 200 ng genomic DNA, equivalent to some 27,000 T cell genomes. Purified libraries were measured with a Qubit 3.0 fluorometer, size-checked on a Bioanalyzer 2100, and measured again with the KAPA Library Quantification kit. A separate single-read 150-cycle Illumina NextSeq 550 flow cell was used to sequence each immunoSEQ 96-well plate. Per the original workflow: Because only junctional sequences without quality scores were contained in the immunoSEQ output, filtering matching that applied to full-length reads could not be performed. To assign V/J genes and CDR3, sequences were annotated using PyIR, a Python wrapper for IgBLAST v1.9, with IMGT germline references. Reads were removed for weak V/J assignments (E-value above 1e-6), missing CDR3, stop codons, out-of-frame junctions, or ambiguous translated residues. V3J clonotypes were defined as sequences sharing an identical inferred V gene, J gene, and CDR3 amino acid sequence. To compute the percentage overlap between repertoires, the number of shared unique clonotypes was divided by the size of the smaller repertoire. Three approaches were used to assess repertoire richness: RTK rarefaction, the Chao1 estimator, and Recon v2.1 estimates of unobserved clonotypes. Generation probabilities were computed with OLGA for all TCRbeta clonotypes obtained by the gDNA method from a handful of donors. TCRdb re-hosts the immuneACCESS table, in-frame sequences only. Its copies lack some clones; in the studies checked, an unresolved V gene accounts for under half of them, and the cause for the rest is not known. The V and J calls and clone size are taken from that table; D and trimming were inferred from the DNA. This sample is represented by approximately 1.4 million clones; 95% to 99% of them were singletons. The ten largest make up around 0.45% of the sample.

This sequence originates from a man in his thirties or forties in good health. Sequencing used naive CD4+ T cells sorted from blood. What this sample's cell subset or site label stands for: CD45RA+ positively selected.

The DNA sequence is given as TGTGCCTGGAGTGTACAGGGAGGCTACACCTTC. It translates as CAWSVQGGYTF. This receptor chain uses TRBV30 and TRBJ1-2; TRBD1 is a weak D gene call, 6 bases matching. In the germline V gene (reference sequence), CDR1 corresponds to GTSNPN and CDR2 to SVGIG. V is pared back by 0 bases and J by 8 bases, with 7 bases lying between the germline termini. The CDR3 goes from the cysteine to the phenylalanine over 11 residues. Kept here is only the CDR3 DNA, which spans 33 bases and is read in frame from base 1. With all but the CDR3 taken from the reference TRBV30 and TRBJ1-2 genes, the full variable domain is: SQTIHQWPATLVQPVGSPLSLECTVEGTSNPNLYWYRQAAGRGLQLLFYSVGIGQISSEVPQNLSASRPQDRQFILSSKKLLLSDSGFYLCAWSVQGGYTFGSGTRLTVV.